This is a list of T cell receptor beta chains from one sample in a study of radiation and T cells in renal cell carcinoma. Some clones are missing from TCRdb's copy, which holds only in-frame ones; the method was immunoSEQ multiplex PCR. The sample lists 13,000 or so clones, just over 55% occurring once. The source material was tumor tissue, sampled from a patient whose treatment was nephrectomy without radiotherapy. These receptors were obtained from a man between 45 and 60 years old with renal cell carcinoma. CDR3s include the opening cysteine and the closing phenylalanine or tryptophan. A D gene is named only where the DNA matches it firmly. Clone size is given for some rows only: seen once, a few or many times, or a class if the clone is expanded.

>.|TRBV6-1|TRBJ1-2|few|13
TGTGCCAGCATCTGGACGGGGTCCTATGGCTACACCTTC
CASIWTGSYGYTF
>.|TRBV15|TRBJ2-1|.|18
TGTGCCACCAGCCTAAGCCCTCGTAGGGGTAATCGCTACAATGAGCAGTTCTTC
CATSLSPRRGNRYNEQFF
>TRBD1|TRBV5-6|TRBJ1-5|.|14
TGTGCCAGCAGCTCCGGACAGGGGAGGCAGCCCCAGCATTTT
CASSSGQGRQPQHF
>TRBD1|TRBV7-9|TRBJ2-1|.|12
TGTGCCAGCAGCTTAGGAGGGACAGCCCAGTTCTTC
CASSLGGTAQFF
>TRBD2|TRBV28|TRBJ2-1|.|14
TGTGCCAGTGTAGCGGGGGGAAACTACAATGAGCAGTTCTTC
CASVAGGNYNEQFF
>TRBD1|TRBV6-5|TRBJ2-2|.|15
TGTGCCAGCAGAAACAGGACAGGGGGCACCGGGGAGCTGTTTTTT
CASRNRTGGTGELFF
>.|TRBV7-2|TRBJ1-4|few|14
TGTGCCAGCAGCCCCCGGGCGTTGGAAGAAAAACTGTTTTTT
CASSPRALEEKLFF
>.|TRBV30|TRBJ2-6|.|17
TGTGCCTGGAGTCCCTTGGGGGTAAGCTCTGGGGCCAACGTCCTGACTTTC
CAWSPLGVSSGANVLTF
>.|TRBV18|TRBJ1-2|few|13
TGTGCCAGCTCTCCTGACAGCATCTATGGCTACACCTTC
CASSPDSIYGYTF
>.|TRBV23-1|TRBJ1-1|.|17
TGCGCCAGCAGTCAAGAACGGATGCCTAACATGAACACTGAAGCTTTCTTT
CASSQERMPNMNTEAFF
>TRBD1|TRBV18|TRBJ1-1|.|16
TGTGCCAGCTCACCCGGACAGGGGCGGGGTTTTGTTGAAGCTTTCTTT
CASSPGQGRGFVEAFF